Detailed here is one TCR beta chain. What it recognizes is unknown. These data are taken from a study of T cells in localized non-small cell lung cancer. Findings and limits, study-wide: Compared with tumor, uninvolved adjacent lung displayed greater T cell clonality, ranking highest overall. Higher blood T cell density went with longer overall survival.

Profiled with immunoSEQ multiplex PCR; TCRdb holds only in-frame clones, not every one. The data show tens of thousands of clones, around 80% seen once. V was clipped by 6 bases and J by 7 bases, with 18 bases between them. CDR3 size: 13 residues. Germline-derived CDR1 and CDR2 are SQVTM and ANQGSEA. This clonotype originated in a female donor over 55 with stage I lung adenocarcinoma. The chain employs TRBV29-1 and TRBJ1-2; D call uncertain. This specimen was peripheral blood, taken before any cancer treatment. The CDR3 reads CSVHRPPAPGYTF. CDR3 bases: TGCAGCGTGCACCGGCCCCCTGCCCCTGGCTACACCTTC.